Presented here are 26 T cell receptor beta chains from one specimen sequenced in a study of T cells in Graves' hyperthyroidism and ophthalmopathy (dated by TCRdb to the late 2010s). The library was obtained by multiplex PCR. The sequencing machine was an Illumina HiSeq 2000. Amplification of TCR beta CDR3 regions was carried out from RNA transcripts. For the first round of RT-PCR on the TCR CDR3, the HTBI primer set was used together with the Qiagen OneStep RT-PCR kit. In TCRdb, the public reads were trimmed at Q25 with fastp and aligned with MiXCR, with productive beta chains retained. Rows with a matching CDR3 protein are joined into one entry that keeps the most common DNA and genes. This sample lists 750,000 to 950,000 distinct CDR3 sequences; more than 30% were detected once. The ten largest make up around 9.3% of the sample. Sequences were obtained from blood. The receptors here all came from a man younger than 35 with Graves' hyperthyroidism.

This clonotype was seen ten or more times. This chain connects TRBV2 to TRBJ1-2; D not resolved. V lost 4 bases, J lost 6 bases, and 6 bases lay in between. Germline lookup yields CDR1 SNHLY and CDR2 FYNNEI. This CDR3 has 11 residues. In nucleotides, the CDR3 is TGTGCCAGCAGTGTTGTCGATGGCTACACCTTC. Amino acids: CASSVVDGYTF.

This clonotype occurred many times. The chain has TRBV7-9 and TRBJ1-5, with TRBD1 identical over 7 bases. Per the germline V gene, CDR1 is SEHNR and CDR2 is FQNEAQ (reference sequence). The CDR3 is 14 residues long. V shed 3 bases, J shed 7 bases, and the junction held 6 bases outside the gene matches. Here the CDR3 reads CASSLTGPSQPQHF. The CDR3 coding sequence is TGTGCCAGCAGCTTGACAGGGCCCTCCCAGCCCCAGCATTTT.

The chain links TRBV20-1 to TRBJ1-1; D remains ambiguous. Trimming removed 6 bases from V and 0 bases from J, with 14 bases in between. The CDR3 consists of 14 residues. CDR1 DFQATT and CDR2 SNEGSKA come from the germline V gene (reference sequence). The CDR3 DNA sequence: TGCAGTGCGCCACGGGAATTCATGAACACTGAAGCTTTCTTT. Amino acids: CSAPREFMNTEAFF.

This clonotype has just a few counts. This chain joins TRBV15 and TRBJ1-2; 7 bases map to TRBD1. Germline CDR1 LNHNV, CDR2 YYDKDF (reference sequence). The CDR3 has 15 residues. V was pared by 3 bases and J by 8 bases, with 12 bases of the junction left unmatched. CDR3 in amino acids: CATSRALQGIEGYTF. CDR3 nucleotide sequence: TGTGCCACCAGCAGGGCCCTACAGGGGATAGAAGGCTACACCTTC. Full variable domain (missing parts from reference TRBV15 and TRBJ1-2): DAMVIQNPRYQVTQFGKPVTLSCSQTLNHNVMYWYQQKSSQAPKLLFHYYDKDFNNEADTPDNFQSRRPNTSFCFLDIRSPGLGDTAMYLCATSRALQGIEGYTFGSGTRLTVV.

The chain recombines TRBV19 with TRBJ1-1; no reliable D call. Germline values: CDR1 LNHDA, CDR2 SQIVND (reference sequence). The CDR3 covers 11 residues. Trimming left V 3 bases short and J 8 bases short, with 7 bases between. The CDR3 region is CASSMSGEAFF. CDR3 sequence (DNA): TGTGCCAGTAGTATGTCGGGGGAAGCTTTCTTT.

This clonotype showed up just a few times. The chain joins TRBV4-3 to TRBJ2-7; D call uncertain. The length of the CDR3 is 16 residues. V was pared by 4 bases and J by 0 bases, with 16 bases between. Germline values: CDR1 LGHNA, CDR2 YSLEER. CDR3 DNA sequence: TGCGCCAGCAGCCGCTTCCAGCTAAGGAGCTCCTACGAGCAGTACTTC. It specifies CASSRFQLRSSYEQYF.

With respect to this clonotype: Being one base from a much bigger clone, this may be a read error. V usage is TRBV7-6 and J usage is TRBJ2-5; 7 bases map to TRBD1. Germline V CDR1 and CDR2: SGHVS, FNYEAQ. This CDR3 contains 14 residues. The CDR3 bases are TGTGCCAGCAGCGGGGGACAGTTCACAGAGGCCCAGTACTTC. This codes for CASSGGQFTEAQYF. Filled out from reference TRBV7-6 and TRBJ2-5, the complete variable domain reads GAGVSQSPRYKVTKRGQDVALRCDPISGHVSLYWYRQALGQGPEFLTYFNYEAQQDKSGLPNDRFSAERPEGSISTLTIQRTEQRDSAMYRCASSGGQFTEAQYFGPGTRLLVL.

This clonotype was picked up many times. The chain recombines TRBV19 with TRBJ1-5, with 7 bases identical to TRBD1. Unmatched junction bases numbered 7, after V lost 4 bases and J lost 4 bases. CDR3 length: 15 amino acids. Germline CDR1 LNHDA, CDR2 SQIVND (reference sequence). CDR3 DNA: TGTGCCAGTAGTACTCACAGGGGTGGGAATCAGCCCCAGCATTTT. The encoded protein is CASSTHRGGNQPQHF.

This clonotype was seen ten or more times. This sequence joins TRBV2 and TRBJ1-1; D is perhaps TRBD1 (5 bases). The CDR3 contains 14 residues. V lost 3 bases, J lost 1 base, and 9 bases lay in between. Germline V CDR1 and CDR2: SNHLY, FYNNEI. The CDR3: CASSEQGPNTEAFF. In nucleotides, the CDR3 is TGTGCCAGCAGTGAGCAGGGCCCGAACACTGAAGCTTTCTTT. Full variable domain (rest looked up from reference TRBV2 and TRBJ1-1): EPEVTQTPSHQVTQMGQEVILRCVPISNHLYFYWYRQILGQKVEFLVSFYNNEISEKSEIFDDQFSVERPDGSNFTLKIRSTKLEDSAMYFCASSEQGPNTEAFFGQGTRLTVV.

The chain's CDR3 is CASSLAGGRPGELFF. DNA of the CDR3: TGTGCCAGCAGCTTGGCCGGAGGCAGGCCCGGGGAGCTGTTTTTT. V gene TRBV7-8 combines with J gene TRBJ2-2, with a weak D call TRBD2 (5 bases). CDR1 SGHVS and CDR2 FQNEAQ come from the germline V gene. This CDR3 is built from 15 residues. Trimming took 3 bases from V and 6 from J, leaving 14 bases between them.

CDR3 DNA: TGTGCCAGCAGCCATGGACAGGGGGCCTCTGAAGCTTTCTTT. Translating gives CASSHGQGASEAFF. The gene calls are TRBV7-2 and TRBJ1-1, with 11 bases fitting TRBD1. Germline V lookup: CDR1 SGHTA, CDR2 FQGNSA. The junction had 5 bases not matched to a gene; V was cut back by 5 bases and J by 6 bases. CDR3 length equals 14 residues.

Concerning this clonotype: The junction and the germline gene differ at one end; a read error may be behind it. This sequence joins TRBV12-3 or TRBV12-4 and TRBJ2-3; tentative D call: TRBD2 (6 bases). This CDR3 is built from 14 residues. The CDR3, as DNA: TGTGCCAGCAGTTTAGGCCTAGCGATAGATGCGCAGTATTTT. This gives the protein CASSLGLAIDAQYF.

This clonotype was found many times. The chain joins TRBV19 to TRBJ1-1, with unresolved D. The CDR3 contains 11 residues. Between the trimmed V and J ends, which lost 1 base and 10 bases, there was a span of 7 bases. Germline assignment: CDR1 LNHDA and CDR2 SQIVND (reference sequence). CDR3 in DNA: TGTGCCAGTAGTATAGGACCGAGAGCTTTCTTT. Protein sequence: CASSIGPRAFF.

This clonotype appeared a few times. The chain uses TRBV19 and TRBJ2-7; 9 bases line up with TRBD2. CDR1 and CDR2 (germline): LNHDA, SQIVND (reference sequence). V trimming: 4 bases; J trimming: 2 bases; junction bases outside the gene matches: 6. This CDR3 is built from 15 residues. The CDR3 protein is CASSTIAGEAYEQYF. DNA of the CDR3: TGTGCCAGTAGTACCATAGCGGGAGAAGCCTACGAGCAGTACTTC.

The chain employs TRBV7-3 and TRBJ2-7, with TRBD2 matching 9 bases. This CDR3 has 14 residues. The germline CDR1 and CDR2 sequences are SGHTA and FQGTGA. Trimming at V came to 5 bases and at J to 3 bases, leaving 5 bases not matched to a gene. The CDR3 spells CASSPSGADYEQYF. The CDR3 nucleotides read TGTGCCAGCAGCCCTAGCGGGGCGGACTACGAGCAGTACTTC.

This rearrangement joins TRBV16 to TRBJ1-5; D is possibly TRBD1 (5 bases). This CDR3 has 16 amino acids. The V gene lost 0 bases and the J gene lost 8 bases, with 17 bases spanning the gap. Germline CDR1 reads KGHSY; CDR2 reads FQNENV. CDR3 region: CASSQSSGGVVKPQHF. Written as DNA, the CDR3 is TGTGCCAGCAGCCAATCGTCTGGGGGAGTCGTCAAGCCCCAGCATTTT. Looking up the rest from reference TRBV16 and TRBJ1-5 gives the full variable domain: GEEVAQTPKHLVRGEGQKAKLYCAPIKGHSYVFWYQQVLKNEFKFLISFQNENVFDETGMPKERFSAKCLPNSPCSLEIQATKLEDSAVYFCASSQSSGGVVKPQHFGDGTRLSIL.

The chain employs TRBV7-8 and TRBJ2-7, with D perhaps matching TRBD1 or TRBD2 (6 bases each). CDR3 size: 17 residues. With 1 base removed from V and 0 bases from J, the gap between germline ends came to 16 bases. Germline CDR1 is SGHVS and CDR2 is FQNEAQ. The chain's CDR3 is CASSLVPWGAISYEQYF. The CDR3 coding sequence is TGTGCCAGCAGCTTAGTTCCGTGGGGGGCCATCTCCTACGAGCAGTACTTC.

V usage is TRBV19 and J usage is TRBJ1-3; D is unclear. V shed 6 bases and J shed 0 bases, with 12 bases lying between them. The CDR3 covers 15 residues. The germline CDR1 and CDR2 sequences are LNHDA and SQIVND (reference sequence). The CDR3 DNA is TGTGCCAGTAGCACTGGAGTTCGCTCTGGAAACACCATATATTTT. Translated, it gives CASSTGVRSGNTIYF.

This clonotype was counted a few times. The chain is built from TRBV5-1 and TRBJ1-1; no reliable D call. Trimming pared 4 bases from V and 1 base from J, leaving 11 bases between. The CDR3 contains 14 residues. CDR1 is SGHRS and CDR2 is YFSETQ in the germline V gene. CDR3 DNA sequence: TGCGCCAGCAGCGGCGGACCGACGAACACTGAAGCTTTCTTT. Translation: CASSGGPTNTEAFF.

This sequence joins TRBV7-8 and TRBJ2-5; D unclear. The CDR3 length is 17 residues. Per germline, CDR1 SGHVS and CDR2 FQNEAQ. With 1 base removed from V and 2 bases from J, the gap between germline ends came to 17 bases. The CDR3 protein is CASSLVKGTRVQETQYF. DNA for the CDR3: TGTGCCAGCAGCTTAGTGAAGGGAACAAGGGTACAAGAGACCCAGTACTTC.

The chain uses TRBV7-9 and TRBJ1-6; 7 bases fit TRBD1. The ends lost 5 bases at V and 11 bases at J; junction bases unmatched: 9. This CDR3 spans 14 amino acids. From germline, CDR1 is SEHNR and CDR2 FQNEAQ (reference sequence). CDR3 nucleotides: TGTGCCAGCAGCCAAGAGACAGGGAATCCACCCCTCCACTTT. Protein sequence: CASSQETGNPPLHF.

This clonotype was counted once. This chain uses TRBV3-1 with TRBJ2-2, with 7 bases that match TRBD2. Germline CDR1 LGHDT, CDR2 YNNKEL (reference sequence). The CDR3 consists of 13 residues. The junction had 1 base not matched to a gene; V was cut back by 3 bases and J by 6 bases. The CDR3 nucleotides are TGTGCCAGCAGCCACACTAGCGCCGGGGAGCTGTTTTTT. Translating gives CASSHTSAGELFF.

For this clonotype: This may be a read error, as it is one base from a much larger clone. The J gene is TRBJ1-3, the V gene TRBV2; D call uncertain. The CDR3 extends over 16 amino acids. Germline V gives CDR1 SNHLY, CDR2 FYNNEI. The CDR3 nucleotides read TGTGCCAGCAGTGTTAGGCCCCGAACCACCGGAAACACCGTATATTTT. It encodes CASSVRPRTTGNTVYF.

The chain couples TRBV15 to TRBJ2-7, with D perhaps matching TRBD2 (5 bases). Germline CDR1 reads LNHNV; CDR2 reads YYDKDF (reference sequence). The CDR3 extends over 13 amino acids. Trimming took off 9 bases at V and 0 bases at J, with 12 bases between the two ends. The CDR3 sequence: CATASGNSYEQYF. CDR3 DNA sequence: TGTGCCACAGCCTCCGGGAACTCCTACGAGCAGTACTTC. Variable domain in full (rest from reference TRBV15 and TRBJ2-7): DAMVIQNPRYQVTQFGKPVTLSCSQTLNHNVMYWYQQKSSQAPKLLFHYYDKDFNNEADTPDNFQSRRPNTSFCFLDIRSPGLGDTAMYLCATASGNSYEQYFGPGTRLTVT.

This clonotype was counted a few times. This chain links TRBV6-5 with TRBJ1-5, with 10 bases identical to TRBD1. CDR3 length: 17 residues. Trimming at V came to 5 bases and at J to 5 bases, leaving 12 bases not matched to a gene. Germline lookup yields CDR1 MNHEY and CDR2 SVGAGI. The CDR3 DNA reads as TGTGCCAGCAGTGACACTTATTGGGACAGGGGTCATCAGCCCCAGCATTTT. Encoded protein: CASSDTYWDRGHQPQHF.

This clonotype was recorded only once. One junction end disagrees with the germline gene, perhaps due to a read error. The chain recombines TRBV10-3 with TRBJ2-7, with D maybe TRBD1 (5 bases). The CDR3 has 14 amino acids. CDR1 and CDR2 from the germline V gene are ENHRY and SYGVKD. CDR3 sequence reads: CASSQTDTLWEQYF. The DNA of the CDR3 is TGTGCCAGCAGTCAAACGGACACCCTTTGGGAGCAGTACTTC.